The clone carrying this T cell receptor (beta chain) was counted between two and nine times. These data are taken from a study of CD8 T cells in ankylosing spondylitis. V lost 5 bases, J lost 2 bases, and 13 bases lay in between. This CDR3 is 15 amino acids long. CDR1 and CDR2 from the germline V gene are MNHEY and SVGEGT. TCRdb re-derived calls from the 5' RACE reads in MiXCR, one entry per CDR3 protein. The data show 150,000 to 200,000 distinct CDR3 sequences, approximately 13% seen once. The sample comprised blood, either unsorted or a sorted T cell fraction (not recorded which). V usage is TRBV6-2 or TRBV6-3 and J usage is TRBJ2-1; possibly TRBD2 for D (5 bases). The sequence was obtained from a female donor with ankylosing spondylitis or in good health (not recorded which). CDR3 protein: CASSGGLSPYNEQFF. The CDR3 DNA follows: TGTGCCAGCAGTGGCGGACTTAGCCCCTACAATGAGCAGTTCTTC.